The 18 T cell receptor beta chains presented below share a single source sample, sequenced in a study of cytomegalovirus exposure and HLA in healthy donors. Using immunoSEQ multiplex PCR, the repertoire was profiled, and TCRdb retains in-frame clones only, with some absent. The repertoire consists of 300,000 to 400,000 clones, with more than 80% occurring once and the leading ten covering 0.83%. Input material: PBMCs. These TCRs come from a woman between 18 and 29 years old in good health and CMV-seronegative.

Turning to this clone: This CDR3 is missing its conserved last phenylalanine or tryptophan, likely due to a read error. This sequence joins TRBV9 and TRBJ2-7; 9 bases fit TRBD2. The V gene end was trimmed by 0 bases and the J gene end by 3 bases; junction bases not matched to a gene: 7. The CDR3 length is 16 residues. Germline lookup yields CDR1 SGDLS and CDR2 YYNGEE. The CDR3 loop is CASSVGGLALFYEQYL. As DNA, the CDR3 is TGTGCCAGCAGCGTAGGGGGACTAGCCTTATTCTACGAGCAGTACCTC.

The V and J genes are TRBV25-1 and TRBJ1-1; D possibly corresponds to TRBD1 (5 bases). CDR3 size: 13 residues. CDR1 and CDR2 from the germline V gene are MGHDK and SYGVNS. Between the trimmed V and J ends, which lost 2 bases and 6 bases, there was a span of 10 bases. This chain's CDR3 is CASSEIGAAEAFF. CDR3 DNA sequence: TGTGCCAGCAGTGAAATAGGGGCGGCTGAAGCTTTCTTT.

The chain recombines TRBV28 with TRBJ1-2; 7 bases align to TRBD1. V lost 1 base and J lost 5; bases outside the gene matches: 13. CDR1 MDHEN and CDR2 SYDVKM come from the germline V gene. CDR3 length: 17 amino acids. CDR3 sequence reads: CASSLYGAAGGRYGYTF. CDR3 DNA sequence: TGTGCCAGCAGTTTATACGGCGCGGCAGGGGGGCGGTATGGCTACACCTTC.

CDR3 DNA sequence: TGTGCCAGCAAAATTCCGGGACTAGCGGGAAACACCGGGGAGCTGTTTTTT. Its protein is CASKIPGLAGNTGELFF. The chain combines TRBV27 with TRBJ2-2; TRBD2 matches at 13 bases. The CDR3 is 17 amino acids. The V gene's germline CDR1 is MNHEY and CDR2 SMNVEV (reference sequence). V dropped 7 bases and J dropped 2; count of bases not matched to a gene: 7.

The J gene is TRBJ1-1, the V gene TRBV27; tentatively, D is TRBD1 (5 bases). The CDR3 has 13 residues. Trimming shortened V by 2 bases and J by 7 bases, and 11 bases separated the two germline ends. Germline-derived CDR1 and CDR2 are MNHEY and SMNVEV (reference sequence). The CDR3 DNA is TGTGCCAGCAGTTTAAGGGGTGAAGGTGAAGCTTTCTTT. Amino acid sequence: CASSLRGEGEAFF.

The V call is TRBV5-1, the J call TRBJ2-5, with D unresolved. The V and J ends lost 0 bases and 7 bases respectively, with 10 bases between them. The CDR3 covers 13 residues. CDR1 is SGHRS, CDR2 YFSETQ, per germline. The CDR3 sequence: CASSLDQPGTQYF. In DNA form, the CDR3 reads TGCGCCAGCAGCTTGGACCAGCCGGGGACCCAGTACTTC.

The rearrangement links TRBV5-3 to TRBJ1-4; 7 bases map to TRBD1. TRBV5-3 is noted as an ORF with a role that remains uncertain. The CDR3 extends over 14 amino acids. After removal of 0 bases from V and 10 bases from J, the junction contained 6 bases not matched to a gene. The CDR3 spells CARSLVGTVPKLFF. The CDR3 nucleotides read TGTGCCAGAAGCTTGGTGGGGACAGTTCCAAAACTGTTTTTT.

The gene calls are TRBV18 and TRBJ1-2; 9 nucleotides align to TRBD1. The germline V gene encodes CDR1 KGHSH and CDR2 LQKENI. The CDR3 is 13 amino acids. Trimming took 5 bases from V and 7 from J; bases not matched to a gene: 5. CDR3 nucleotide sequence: TGTGCCAGCTCAAGGGACAGGGAAGGTGGCTACACCTTC. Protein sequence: CASSRDREGGYTF.

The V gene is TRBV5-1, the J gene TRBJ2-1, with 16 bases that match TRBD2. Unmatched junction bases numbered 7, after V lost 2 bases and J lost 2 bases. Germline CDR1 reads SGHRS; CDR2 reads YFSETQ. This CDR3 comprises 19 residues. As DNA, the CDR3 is TGCGCCAGCAGCTTCTCGGGACTAGCGGGAGGGCCGACCTACAATGAGCAGTTCTTC. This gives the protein CASSFSGLAGGPTYNEQFF.

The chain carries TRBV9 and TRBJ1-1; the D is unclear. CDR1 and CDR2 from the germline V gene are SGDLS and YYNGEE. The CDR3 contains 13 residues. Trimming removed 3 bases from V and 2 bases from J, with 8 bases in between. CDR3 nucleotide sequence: TGTGCCAGCAGCGCGACACTTAACACTGAAGCTTTCTTT. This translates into CASSATLNTEAFF. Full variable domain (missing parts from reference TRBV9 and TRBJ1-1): DSGVTQTPKHLITATGQRVTLRCSPRSGDLSVYWYQQSLDQGLQFLIQYYNGEERAKGNILERFSAQQFPDLHSELNLSSLELGDSALYFCASSATLNTEAFFGQGTRLTVV.

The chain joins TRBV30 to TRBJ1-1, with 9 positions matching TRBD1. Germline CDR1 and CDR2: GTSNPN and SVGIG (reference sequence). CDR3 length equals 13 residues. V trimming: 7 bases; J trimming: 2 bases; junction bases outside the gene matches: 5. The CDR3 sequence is CAYGTGLNTEAFF. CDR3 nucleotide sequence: TGTGCCTACGGGACAGGGCTAAACACTGAAGCTTTCTTT.

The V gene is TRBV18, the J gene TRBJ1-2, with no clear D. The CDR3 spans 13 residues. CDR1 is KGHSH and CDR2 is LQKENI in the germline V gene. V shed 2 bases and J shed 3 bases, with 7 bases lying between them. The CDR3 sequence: CASSPGQDYGYTF. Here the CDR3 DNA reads TGTGCCAGCTCACCAGGGCAGGACTATGGCTACACCTTC. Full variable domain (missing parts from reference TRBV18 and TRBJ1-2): NAGVMQNPRHLVRRRGQEARLRCSPMKGHSHVYWYRQLPEEGLKFMVYLQKENIIDESGMPKERFSAEFPKEGPSILRIQQVVRGDSAAYFCASSPGQDYGYTFGSGTRLTVV.

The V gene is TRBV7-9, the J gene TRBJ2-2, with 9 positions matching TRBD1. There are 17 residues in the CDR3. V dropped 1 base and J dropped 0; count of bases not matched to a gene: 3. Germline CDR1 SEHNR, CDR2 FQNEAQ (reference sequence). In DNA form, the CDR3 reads TGTGCCAGCAGCTTAGGGACAGGGGAAGCGAACACCGGGGAGCTGTTTTTT. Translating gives CASSLGTGEANTGELFF. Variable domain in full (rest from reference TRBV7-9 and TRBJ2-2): DTGVSQNPRHKITKRGQNVTFRCDPISEHNRLYWYRQTLGQGPEFLTYFQNEAQLEKSRLLSDRFSAERPKGSFSTLEIQRTEQGDSAMYLCASSLGTGEANTGELFFGEGSRLTVL.

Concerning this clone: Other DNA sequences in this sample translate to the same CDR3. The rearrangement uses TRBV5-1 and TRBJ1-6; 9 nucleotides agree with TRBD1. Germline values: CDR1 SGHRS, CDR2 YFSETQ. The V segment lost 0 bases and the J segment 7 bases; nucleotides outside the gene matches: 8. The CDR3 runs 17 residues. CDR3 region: CASSLAQGALGNSPLHF. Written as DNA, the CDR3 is TGCGCCAGCAGCTTGGCACAGGGGGCGTTGGGCAATTCACCCCTCCACTTT. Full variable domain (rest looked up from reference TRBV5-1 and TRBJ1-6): KAGVTQTPRYLIKTRGQQVTLSCSPISGHRSVSWYQQTPGQGLQFLFEYFSETQRNKGNFPGRFSGRQFSNSRSEMNVSTLELGDSALYLCASSLAQGALGNSPLHFGNGTRLTVT.

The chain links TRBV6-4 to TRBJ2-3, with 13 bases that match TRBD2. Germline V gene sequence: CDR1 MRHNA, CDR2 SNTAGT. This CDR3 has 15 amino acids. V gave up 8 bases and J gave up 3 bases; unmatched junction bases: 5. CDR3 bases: TGTGCCAGCTCAATGACTAGCGGGGGGACAGATACGCAGTATTTT. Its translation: CASSMTSGGTDTQYF.

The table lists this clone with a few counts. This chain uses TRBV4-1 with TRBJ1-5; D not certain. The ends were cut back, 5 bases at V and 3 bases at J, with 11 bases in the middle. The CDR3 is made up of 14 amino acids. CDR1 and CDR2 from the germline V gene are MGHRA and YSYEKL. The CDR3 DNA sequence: TGCGCCAGCAGCTACGTGGGCTCCAATCAGCCCCAGCATTTT. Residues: CASSYVGSNQPQHF.

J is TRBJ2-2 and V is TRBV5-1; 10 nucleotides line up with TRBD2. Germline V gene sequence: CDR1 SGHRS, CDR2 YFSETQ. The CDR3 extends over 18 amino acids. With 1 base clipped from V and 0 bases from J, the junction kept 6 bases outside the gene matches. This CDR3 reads CASSLLLAGITNTGELFF. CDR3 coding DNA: TGCGCCAGCAGCTTGCTACTAGCGGGAATTACGAACACCGGGGAGCTGTTTTTT.

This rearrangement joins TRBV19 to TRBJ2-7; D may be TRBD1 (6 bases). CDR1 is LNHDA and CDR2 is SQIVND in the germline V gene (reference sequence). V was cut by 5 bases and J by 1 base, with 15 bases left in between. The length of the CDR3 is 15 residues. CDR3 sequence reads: CASSQFEGESYEQYF. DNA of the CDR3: TGTGCCAGTAGTCAATTCGAGGGGGAATCCTACGAGCAGTACTTC.